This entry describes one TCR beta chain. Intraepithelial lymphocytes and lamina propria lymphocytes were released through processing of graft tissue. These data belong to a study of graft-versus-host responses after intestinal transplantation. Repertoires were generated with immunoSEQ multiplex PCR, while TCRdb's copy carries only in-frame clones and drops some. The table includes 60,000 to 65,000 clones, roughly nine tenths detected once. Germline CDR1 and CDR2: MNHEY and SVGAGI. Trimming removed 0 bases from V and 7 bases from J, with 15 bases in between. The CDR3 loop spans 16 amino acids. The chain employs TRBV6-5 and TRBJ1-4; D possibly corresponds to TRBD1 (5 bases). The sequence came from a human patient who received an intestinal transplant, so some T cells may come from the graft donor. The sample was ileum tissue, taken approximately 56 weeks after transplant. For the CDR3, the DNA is TGTGCCAGCAGTTACTCACCCCAGGCAGGGCTTGAAAAACTGTTTTTT. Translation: CASSYSPQAGLEKLFF.